A single TCR beta chain is shown here with its context. This clone's antigen is unknown. Base qualities are not provided; no much larger clone lies one nucleotide away. The entry originates in a study of OX40 agonist ivuxolimab in advanced cancers. Regarding the study in general: Ivuxolimab was an agonistic, fully human IgG2 monoclonal antibody directed against OX40 (CD134), a costimulatory receptor. Of the roughly 54 patients in dose escalation, 19 had hepatocellular carcinoma, some 15 had melanoma, 9 had renal cell carcinoma and 9 had head and neck cancer. Intravenous ivuxolimab was administered to patients every 2 weeks at six dose levels: 0.01, 0.1, 0.3, 1.5, 3 and 10 mg/kg. Partial responses occurred in three dose-escalation patients: two with cutaneous melanoma and one with hepatocellular carcinoma. The monotherapy dose-escalation portion (N of about 49 patients) of the phase I ivuxolimab trial is reported in the paper. Prior anti-PD-1, anti-PD-L1 or anti-CTLA-4 therapy was permitted, and checkpoint inhibitors had been received by 40% to 50% of dose-escalation patients. In the dose-escalation cohort, around four fifths of patients were male, and the mean age was around 65 years with a range of about 20 to 90. Peripheral TCRbeta sequencing was intended to test whether TCR sequence diversity was altered and clonal T-cell expansion was caused by ivuxolimab.

The V and J ends are trimmed by 1 base and 4 bases, leaving 7 bases between them. Via the germline V gene (reference sequence), CDR1 is SEHNR and CDR2 FQNEAQ. The CDR3 sequence holds 13 residues, the cysteine and phenylalanine included. Only the CDR3 part of the read is kept: 39 bases, read in frame from the first base. For sequencing of the TCRbeta CDR3 region, genomic DNA was extracted from the sorted cells. The immunoSEQ Assay was used to sequence the TCRbeta CDR3 regions. In TCRdb, the immuneACCESS table is reduced to in-frame sequences with V and J assigned. These tables do not hold every clone; where another copy was compared, an unresolved V gene accounts for under half, and the others remain unexplained. Across this sample there are about 36,000 clones, with 60% to 80% seen only once. Jointly, the top ten make up less than 25% of the sample. Beyond this particular receptor, the publication reports: At doses of 0.1 to 3.0 mg/kg, clonal expansion of both CD4+ and CD8+ blood T cells was observed from baseline to week 6. Low levels of normalized T-cell clonal expansion were also seen in some nonresponding patients. In the 0.1-3.0 mg/kg groups, partial responders were among the patients with the lowest normalized peripheral clonal expansion, particularly in CD8+ T cells. The antigen specificity of the peripheral T cells that underwent clonal expansion was not determined. After ivuxolimab, expanded clones were on average more numerous among CD8+ T cells than among CD4+ T cells.

The trial excluded patients who had a history of autoimmune disease or were on systemic immunosuppression. Peripheral blood for TCR sequencing was collected from all dose cohorts at baseline, on cycle 4 day 1, and on cycle 7 day 1. The samples were taken from a phase I, first-in-human, multicenter, open-label dose-escalation trial of ivuxolimab. Adults with locally advanced or metastatic melanoma, renal cell, hepatocellular, or head and neck squamous cell carcinoma were enrolled in the trial. Before TCR sequencing, CD4+ and CD8+ T cells were separately sorted from peripheral blood. The V gene is TRBV7-9 and the J gene is TRBJ2-5, with an unclear D gene assignment. The sequence came from an adult with an advanced solid tumor such as melanoma, head and neck, liver or kidney cancer. Here the sequenced sample was CD4+ or CD8+ T cells sorted from blood, taken in a trial of the OX40 agonist ivuxolimab. For the CDR3, the sequence is CASSLGPAETQYF. The sequenced DNA: TGTGCCAGCAGCTTAGGGCCAGCAGAGACCCAGTACTTC.